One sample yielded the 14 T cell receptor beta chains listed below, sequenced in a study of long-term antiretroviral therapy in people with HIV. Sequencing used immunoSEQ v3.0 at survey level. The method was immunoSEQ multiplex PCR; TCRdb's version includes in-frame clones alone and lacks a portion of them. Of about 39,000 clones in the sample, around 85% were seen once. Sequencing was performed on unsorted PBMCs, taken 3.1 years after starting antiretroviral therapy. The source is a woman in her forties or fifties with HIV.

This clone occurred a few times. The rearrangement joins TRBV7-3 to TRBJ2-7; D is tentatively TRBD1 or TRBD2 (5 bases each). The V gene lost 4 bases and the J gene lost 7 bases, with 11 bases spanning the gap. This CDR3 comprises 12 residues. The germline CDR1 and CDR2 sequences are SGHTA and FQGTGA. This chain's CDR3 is CASSYGANEQYF. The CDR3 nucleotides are TGTGCCAGCAGCTACGGGGCGAATGAGCAGTACTTC.

CDR3 region: CASSLDSGGGTEAFF. The CDR3 DNA reads TGTGCCAGCAGCTTGGATTCAGGCGGAGGGACTGAAGCTTTCTTT. The chain joins TRBV5-4 to TRBJ1-1; no clear D gene. CDR1 and CDR2 from the germline V gene are SGHNT and YYREEE (reference sequence). V dropped 0 bases and J dropped 5 bases, with 14 bases sitting between them. This CDR3 has 15 amino acids.

The CDR3 region is CAWSVGNSYEQYF. For the CDR3, the DNA is TGTGCCTGGAGTGTGGGCAACTCCTACGAGCAGTACTTC. J is TRBJ2-7 and V is TRBV30; D remains unclear. CDR1 and CDR2 (germline): GTSNPN, SVGIG (reference sequence). The CDR3 length is 13 residues. V shed 0 bases and J shed 0 bases, with 6 bases lying between them. The full variable domain, in which reference TRBV30 and TRBJ2-7 provide the parts outside the CDR3, is SQTIHQWPATLVQPVGSPLSLECTVEGTSNPNLYWYRQAAGRGLQLLFYSVGIGQISSEVPQNLSASRPQDRQFILSSKKLLLSDSGFYLCAWSVGNSYEQYFGPGTRLTVT.

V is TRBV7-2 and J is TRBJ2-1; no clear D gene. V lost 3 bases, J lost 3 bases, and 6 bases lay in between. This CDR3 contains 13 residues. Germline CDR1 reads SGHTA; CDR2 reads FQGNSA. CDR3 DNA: TGTGCCAGCAGCTTGGGCCGCTACAATGAGCAGTTCTTC. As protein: CASSLGRYNEQFF.

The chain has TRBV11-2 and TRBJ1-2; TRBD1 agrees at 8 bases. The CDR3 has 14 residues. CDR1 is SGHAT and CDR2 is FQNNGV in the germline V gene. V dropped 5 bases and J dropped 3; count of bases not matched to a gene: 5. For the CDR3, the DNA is TGTGCCAGCAGCCGGCAGGGGGCAGACTATGGCTACACCTTC. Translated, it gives CASSRQGADYGYTF.

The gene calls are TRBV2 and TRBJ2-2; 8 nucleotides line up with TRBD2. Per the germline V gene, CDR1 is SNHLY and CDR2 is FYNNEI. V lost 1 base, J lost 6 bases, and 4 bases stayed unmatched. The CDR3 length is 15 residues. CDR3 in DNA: TGTGCCAGCAGTGAAGTTGGTAGCGGGGCCGGGGAGCTGTTTTTT. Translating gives CASSEVGSGAGELFF.

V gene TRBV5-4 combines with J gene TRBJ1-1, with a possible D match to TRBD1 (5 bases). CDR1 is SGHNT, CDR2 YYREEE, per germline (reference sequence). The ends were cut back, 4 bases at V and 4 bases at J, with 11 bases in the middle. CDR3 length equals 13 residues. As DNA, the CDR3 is TGTGCCAGCAGCGGGGGACGGACCACTGAAGCTTTCTTT. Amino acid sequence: CASSGGRTTEAFF.

The CDR3 region is CASSGDSLNTEAFF. The CDR3 DNA follows: TGTGCCAGCAGCGGTGACAGTTTGAACACTGAAGCTTTCTTT. This chain links TRBV11-3 with TRBJ1-1, with a possible D match to TRBD1 (5 bases). The CDR3 runs to 14 residues. Trimming shortened V by 5 bases and J by 0 bases, and 10 bases separated the two germline ends. Germline CDR1 and CDR2: SGHNT and YENEEA.

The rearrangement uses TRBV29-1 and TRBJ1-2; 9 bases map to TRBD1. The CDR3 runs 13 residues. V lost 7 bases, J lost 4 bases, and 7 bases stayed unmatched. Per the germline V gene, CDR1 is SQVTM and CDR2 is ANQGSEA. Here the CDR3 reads CSDLQGAGYGYTF. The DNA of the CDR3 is TGCAGCGATCTACAGGGGGCAGGCTATGGCTACACCTTC.

Written as DNA, the CDR3 is TGTGCCAGCAGCTTATCATGGTTACGAGAGACCCAGTACTTC. Protein: CASSLSWLRETQYF. The chain couples TRBV13 to TRBJ2-5, with no clear D. With 2 bases removed from V and 4 bases from J, the gap between germline ends came to 11 bases. The CDR3 has 14 residues. The V gene's germline CDR1 is PRHDT and CDR2 FYEKMQ (reference sequence).

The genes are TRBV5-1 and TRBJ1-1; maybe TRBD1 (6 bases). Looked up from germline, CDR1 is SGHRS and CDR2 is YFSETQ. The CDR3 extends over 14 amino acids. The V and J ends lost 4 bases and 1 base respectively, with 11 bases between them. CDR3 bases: TGCGCCAGCAGCCGTGGACAGCCGAACACTGAAGCTTTCTTT. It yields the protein CASSRGQPNTEAFF. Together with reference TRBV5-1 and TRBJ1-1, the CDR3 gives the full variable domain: KAGVTQTPRYLIKTRGQQVTLSCSPISGHRSVSWYQQTPGQGLQFLFEYFSETQRNKGNFPGRFSGRQFSNSRSEMNVSTLELGDSALYLCASSRGQPNTEAFFGQGTRLTVV.

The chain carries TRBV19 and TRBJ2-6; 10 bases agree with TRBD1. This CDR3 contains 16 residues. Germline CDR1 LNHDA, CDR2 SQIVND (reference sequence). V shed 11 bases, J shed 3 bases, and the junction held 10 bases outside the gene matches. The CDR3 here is CASTRQGAYGANVLTF. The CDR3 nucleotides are TGTGCCTCAACCAGACAGGGGGCGTATGGGGCCAACGTCCTGACTTTC.

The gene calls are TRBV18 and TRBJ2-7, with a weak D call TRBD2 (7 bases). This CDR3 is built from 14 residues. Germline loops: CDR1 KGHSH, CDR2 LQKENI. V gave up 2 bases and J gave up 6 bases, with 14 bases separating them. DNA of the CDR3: TGTGCCAGCTCACCAACAGGGACTACGTCCGAGCAGTACTTC. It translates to CASSPTGTTSEQYF.

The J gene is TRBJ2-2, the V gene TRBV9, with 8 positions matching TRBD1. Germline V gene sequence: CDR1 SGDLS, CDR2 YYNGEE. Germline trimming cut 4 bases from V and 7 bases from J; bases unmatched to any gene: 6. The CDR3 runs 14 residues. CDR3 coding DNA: TGTGCCAGCAGCTCCAGGGGGCACGACGGGGAGCTGTTTTTT. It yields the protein CASSSRGHDGELFF.